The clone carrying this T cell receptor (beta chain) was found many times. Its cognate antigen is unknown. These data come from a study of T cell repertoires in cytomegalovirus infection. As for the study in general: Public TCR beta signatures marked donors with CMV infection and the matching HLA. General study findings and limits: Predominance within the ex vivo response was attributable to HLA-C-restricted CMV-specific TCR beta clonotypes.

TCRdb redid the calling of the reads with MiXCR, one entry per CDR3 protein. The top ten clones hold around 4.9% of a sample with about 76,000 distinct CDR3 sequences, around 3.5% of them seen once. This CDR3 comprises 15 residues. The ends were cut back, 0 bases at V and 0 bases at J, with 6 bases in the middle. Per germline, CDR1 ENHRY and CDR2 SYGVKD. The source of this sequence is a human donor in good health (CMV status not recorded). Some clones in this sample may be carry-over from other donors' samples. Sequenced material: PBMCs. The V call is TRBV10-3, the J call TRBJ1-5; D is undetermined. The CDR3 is CAISESQISNQPQHF. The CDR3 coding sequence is TGTGCCATCAGTGAGTCCCAGATTAGCAATCAGCCCCAGCATTTT.